This T cell receptor beta chain was profiled in a study of OX40 agonist ivuxolimab in advanced cancers. Per the germline V gene, CDR1 is MNHEY and CDR2 is SVGAGI. The CDR3 is 14 residues long. Deletions cut 7 bases from V and 0 bases from J, with 10 bases between. Only in-frame clones appear in the TCRdb table, and some are missing; sequencing was by immunoSEQ multiplex PCR. Of about 36,000 clones listed, more than 60% are singletons. Samples of blood were obtained at baseline, on cycle 4 day 1, and on cycle 7 day 1. The sample was CD4+ or CD8+ T cells sorted from blood, taken in a trial of the OX40 agonist ivuxolimab. The receptor's source is an adult with an advanced solid tumor such as melanoma, head and neck, liver or kidney cancer. The V call is TRBV6-5, the J call TRBJ1-3, with a tentative D call TRBD1 (6 bases). The CDR3, as DNA: TGTGCCAGCATAGGGGGTAGCTCTGGAAACACCATATATTTT. Encoded protein: CASIGGSSGNTIYF.